Shown below are 17 T cell receptor beta chains from a single sample sequenced in a study of blood T cell repertoires in COVID-19. Sequencing used immunoSEQ multiplex PCR; TCRdb keeps in-frame clones, though not all of them. This sample has about 81,000 clones, with around nine tenths found just once. The sequenced sample consisted of PBMCs or T cells enriched from blood (not recorded which). These receptors originate from a woman aged 45-60 years with acute COVID-19.

The chain combines TRBV4-1 with TRBJ1-1; TRBD1 is a possible D gene (6 bases). Germline lookup yields CDR1 MGHRA and CDR2 YSYEKL. The ends were cut back, 4 bases at V and 1 base at J, with 13 bases in the middle. CDR3 length: 15 residues. The DNA for the CDR3 is TGCGCCAGCAGCCGGGAAGGACAGTCGAACACTGAAGCTTTCTTT. Encoded protein: CASSREGQSNTEAFF.

This sequence joins TRBV11-1 and TRBJ1-1; TRBD1 is a possible D gene (5 bases). V was trimmed by 6 bases and J by 7 bases, leaving 9 bases between them. This CDR3 spans 11 amino acids. Germline V gene data show CDR1 as SGHAT and CDR2 as FQDESV (reference sequence). CDR3 residues: CASSYDSEAFF. CDR3 nucleotide sequence: TGTGCCAGCAGTTATGACAGTGAAGCTTTCTTT.

This rearrangement joins TRBV19 to TRBJ2-3, with D perhaps matching TRBD2 (6 bases). Per the germline V gene, CDR1 is LNHDA and CDR2 is SQIVND (reference sequence). CDR3 size: 16 residues. The V and J ends lost 5 bases and 7 bases respectively, with 22 bases between them. The CDR3 nucleotides read TGTGCCAGTAGTCCTCAAGCGGGCACTATGGGATATACGCAGTATTTT. It codes for CASSPQAGTMGYTQYF.

This clone appeared once. CDR3 in amino acids: CASSPRHLTLNEQFF. Here the CDR3 DNA reads TGTGCCAGCAGTCCCCGACACCTTACTCTCAATGAGCAGTTCTTC. V is TRBV27 and J is TRBJ2-1; no clear D. The CDR3 has 15 residues. Trimming removed 5 bases from V and 6 bases from J, with 17 bases in between. Germline V gives CDR1 MNHEY, CDR2 SMNVEV (reference sequence).

This chain links TRBV7-8 with TRBJ2-1; 8 positions agree with TRBD2. CDR1 is SGHVS, CDR2 FQNEAQ, per germline. This CDR3 spans 16 amino acids. J lost 8 bases, V lost 4 bases, and 13 bases had no gene match. CDR3 sequence reads: CASSSRVAGGLDEQFF. The CDR3 DNA reads TGTGCCAGCAGCTCGAGGGTTGCGGGAGGCCTCGATGAGCAGTTCTTC.

In DNA, the CDR3 is TGTGCCAGCAGTTACCGGGACAGGGAGTATGGCTACACCTTC. Protein product: CASSYRDREYGYTF. The rearrangement uses TRBV2 and TRBJ1-2, with TRBD1 matching 9 bases. The germline V gene has CDR1 SNHLY and CDR2 FYNNEI. This CDR3 has 14 residues. The trim removed 5 bases at V and 5 bases at J, leaving 6 bases unmatched. Full variable domain (outside the CDR3, taken from reference TRBV2 and TRBJ1-2): EPEVTQTPSHQVTQMGQEVILRCVPISNHLYFYWYRQILGQKVEFLVSFYNNEISEKSEIFDDQFSVERPDGSNFTLKIRSTKLEDSAMYFCASSYRDREYGYTFGSGTRLTVV.

J is TRBJ2-1 and V is TRBV2, with D maybe TRBD2 (5 bases). V was cut by 5 bases and J by 6 bases, with 11 bases left in between. This CDR3 contains 13 residues. Per the germline V gene, CDR1 is SNHLY and CDR2 is FYNNEI. The chain's CDR3 is CASSTLSVNEQFF. DNA for the CDR3: TGTGCCAGCAGTACTCTTAGCGTCAATGAGCAGTTCTTC. Supplemented by reference TRBV2 and TRBJ2-1, the full variable domain reads EPEVTQTPSHQVTQMGQEVILRCVPISNHLYFYWYRQILGQKVEFLVSFYNNEISEKSEIFDDQFSVERPDGSNFTLKIRSTKLEDSAMYFCASSTLSVNEQFFGPGTRLTVL.

The gene calls are TRBV24-1 and TRBJ1-2; the D gene is possibly TRBD1 (5 bases). Trimming pared 1 base from V and 4 bases from J, leaving 6 bases between. Germline-derived CDR1 and CDR2 are KGHDR and SFDVKD. This CDR3 region has 13 residues. The CDR3 nucleotides are TGTGCCACCAGTGATTTTAGGGGCTATGGCTACACCTTC. It yields the protein CATSDFRGYGYTF.

The V gene is TRBV5-1, the J gene TRBJ2-7; 8 bases match TRBD2. Trimming removed 5 bases from V and 5 bases from J; junction bases left unmatched: 15. Germline V gene sequence: CDR1 SGHRS, CDR2 YFSETQ. The CDR3 extends over 16 amino acids. The chain's CDR3 is CASRENTGTSLHEQYF. The DNA for the CDR3 is TGCGCCAGCAGAGAGAACACCGGGACTAGTCTCCACGAGCAGTACTTC.

The chain links TRBV2 to TRBJ2-2; 9 bases match TRBD2. CDR1 SNHLY and CDR2 FYNNEI come from the germline V gene. The CDR3 has 15 amino acids. J lost 4 bases, V lost 7 bases, and 7 bases had no gene match. This CDR3 is CASTLLAGRTGELFF. The CDR3 DNA follows: TGTGCCAGCACCCTCCTAGCGGGACGCACCGGGGAGCTGTTTTTT.

This chain links TRBV7-9 with TRBJ2-1; 8 nucleotides agree with TRBD2. The germline gives CDR1 SEHNR, CDR2 FQNEAQ (reference sequence). The ends lost 5 bases at V and 6 bases at J; junction bases unmatched: 12. The CDR3 runs 16 residues. As DNA, the CDR3 is TGTGCCAGCAGCCCCCGAAAAGCGGGAGTGGGCAATGAGCAGTTCTTC. Encoded protein: CASSPRKAGVGNEQFF.

The chain combines TRBV24-1 with TRBJ1-5, with 7 nucleotides matching TRBD1. V was clipped by 2 bases and J by 2 bases; unmatched bases: 8. There are 17 residues in the CDR3. Germline V gene sequence: CDR1 KGHDR, CDR2 SFDVKD. This CDR3 reads CATSDYRGRGGNQPQHF. The CDR3 bases are TGTGCCACCAGTGATTACAGGGGAAGAGGCGGCAATCAGCCCCAGCATTTT.

DNA for the CDR3: TGTGCCAGCTCCGAACGGGAGGGCTCCTACAATGAGCAGTTCTTC. Amino acid sequence: CASSEREGSYNEQFF. The J gene is TRBJ2-1, the V gene TRBV9; 8 bases agree with TRBD2. The J segment lost 0 bases and the V segment lost 7 bases, leaving 6 bases of the junction unmatched. This CDR3 contains 15 residues. Germline CDR1 SGDLS, CDR2 YYNGEE.

The chain employs TRBV19 and TRBJ1-6; 10 nucleotides agree with TRBD1. With 7 bases clipped from V and 7 bases from J, the junction kept 4 bases outside the gene matches. This CDR3 contains 14 residues. The germline CDR1 and CDR2 sequences are LNHDA and SQIVND (reference sequence). The CDR3 sequence is CASTGTGDNSPLHF. DNA for the CDR3: TGTGCCAGTACCGGGACAGGGGACAATTCACCCCTCCACTTT. Full variable domain (remainder filled in from reference TRBV19 and TRBJ1-6): DGGITQSPKYLFRKEGQNVTLSCEQNLNHDAMYWYRQDPGQGLRLIYYSQIVNDFQKGDIAEGYSVSREKKESFPLTVTSAQKNPTAFYLCASTGTGDNSPLHFGNGTRLTVT.

The gene calls are TRBV11-3 and TRBJ2-2; 7 bases map to TRBD1. Trimming took 3 bases from V and 9 from J; bases not matched to a gene: 13. The CDR3 contains 16 residues. Germline V gene data show CDR1 as SGHNT and CDR2 as YENEEA. The CDR3 here is CASSFADRVFTRELFF. DNA of the CDR3: TGTGCCAGCAGCTTCGCCGACAGGGTCTTTACCCGGGAGCTGTTTTTT.

J is TRBJ1-2 and V is TRBV5-6; 7 bases match TRBD1. Germline V gives CDR1 SGHDT, CDR2 YYEEEE. This CDR3 is built from 13 residues. V trimming: 4 bases; J trimming: 3 bases; junction bases outside the gene matches: 3. CDR3 residues: CASSRDRDYGYTF. The DNA for the CDR3 is TGTGCCAGCAGCCGTGACAGGGACTATGGCTACACCTTC.

The V call is TRBV27, the J call TRBJ2-7, with 7 bases matching TRBD1. The CDR3 length is 14 residues. Germline CDR1 MNHEY, CDR2 SMNVEV (reference sequence). Germline trimming cut 5 bases from V and 6 bases from J; bases unmatched to any gene: 10. The CDR3 DNA reads TGTGCCAGCAGTGGGACAGTTGGAGATGGCGAGCAGTACTTC. It translates to CASSGTVGDGEQYF.